Listed below are T cell receptor beta chains from one sample, sequenced in a study of blood T cell repertoires in COVID-19. The method was immunoSEQ multiplex PCR; TCRdb's version includes in-frame clones alone and lacks a portion of them. This table holds 130,000 to 150,000 clones, roughly 86% found once. The sequenced sample consisted of peripheral blood. The receptors stem from a human donor in a cohort sampled during active COVID-19. Each CDR3 is given with its conserved first and last residue. The D gene is left open where the match is weak. Clone size appears in some rows only: once, few, many, or a class for an expanded clone.

V	J	D	size	DNA	CDR3
TRBV6-2/TRBV6-3	TRBJ2-3	TRBD2	NA	TGTGCCAGCAGCCTACTAGCGGGAGATACGCAGTATTTT	CASSLLAGDTQYF
TRBV5-5	TRBJ2-6	NA	NA	TGTGCCAGCAGCTTTCGTAGCTCTGGGGCCAACGTCCTGACTTTC	CASSFRSSGANVLTF
TRBV18	TRBJ2-7	TRBD1	NA	TGTGCCAGCACTGCCGGGACAGGGGGCTCCTACGAGCAGTACTTC	CASTAGTGGSYEQYF
TRBV13	TRBJ2-1	TRBD2	NA	TGTGCCAGCAGCTCCAGGGGGCAGGGACTAGCGGGCCACCGGGGTGAGCAGTTCTTC	CASSSRGQGLAGHRGEQFF
TRBV5-6	TRBJ1-3	NA	NA	TGTGCCAGCAGCTTGAAACAGGTTGGAAACACCATATATTTT	CASSLKQVGNTIYF
TRBV18	TRBJ1-1	NA	NA	TGTGCCAGCTCACCCCGGCAGGGCTTCCAGAACACTGAAGCTTTCTTT	CASSPRQGFQNTEAFF
TRBV9	TRBJ2-5	TRBD2	NA	TGTGCCAGCGGCCACGGACTAGCGGCTCAAGAGACCCAGTACTTC	CASGHGLAAQETQYF
TRBV6-5	TRBJ1-2	TRBD1	NA	TGTGCCAGCAGTCGGACAGGGGTAGGAGGCTACACCTTC	CASSRTGVGGYTF
TRBV7-8	TRBJ2-2	NA	NA	TGTGCCAGCAGCTCGTACACCGGGGAGCTGTTTTTT	CASSSYTGELFF
TRBV14	TRBJ2-7	TRBD2	NA	TGTGCCAGCAGCCAAGATCAAGATGGGGGCCTAGCGGGAAGGTACGAGCAGTACTTC	CASSQDQDGGLAGRYEQYF
TRBV3-1/TRBV3-2	TRBJ1-5	NA	NA	TGTGCCAGCAGCCAAGATTGGTCAGAACAGCCCCAGCATTTT	CASSQDWSEQPQHF
TRBV28	TRBJ2-2	TRBD1	few	TGTGCCAGCAGTTACCCGACAGGGGACTTCAACACCGGGGAGCTGTTTTTT	CASSYPTGDFNTGELFF
TRBV9	TRBJ2-1	TRBD2	NA	TGTGCCAGCAGCGTAGTAGCGGGGGAACACAATGAGCAGTTCTTC	CASSVVAGEHNEQFF
TRBV7-3	TRBJ2-1	NA	NA	TGTGCCAGCAGCCGCGCTCCGGGGGACTACAATGAGCAGTTCTTC	CASSRAPGDYNEQFF
TRBV6-4	TRBJ2-3	TRBD1	medium-sized	TGTGCCAGCAGTGAAAGGGCAGGGGGCGCAGATACGCAGTATTTT	CASSERAGGADTQYF
TRBV9	TRBJ2-1	NA	NA	TGTGCCAGCAGCGTAGCTCCCGGAGTATCCTACAATGAGCAGTTCTTC	CASSVAPGVSYNEQFF
TRBV30	TRBJ2-7	TRBD2	NA	TGTGCCTGGAGTGTATCACTAGCGGGGTCCTACGAGCAGTACTTC	CAWSVSLAGSYEQYF
TRBV9	TRBJ2-7	NA	NA	TGTGCCAGCAGCCTCCGGGGGACCAACTCCTACGAGCAGTACTTC	CASSLRGTNSYEQYF
TRBV28	TRBJ2-3	TRBD2	NA	TGTGCCAGCAGACCGTCCTTGTCTAGCGGGAGATGGGTAGATACGCAGTATTTT	CASRPSLSSGRWVDTQYF
TRBV20-1	TRBJ2-7	NA	NA	TGCAGTGCTAGTTCGAGAGGGCAGGGGGGCCACTGGTCCTACGAGCAGTACTTC	CSASSRGQGGHWSYEQYF
TRBV29-1	TRBJ2-2	TRBD1	NA	TGCAGCGTTGAATATGCCGGGACAGGGGGCGTGAACACCGGGGAGCTGTTTTTT	CSVEYAGTGGVNTGELFF
TRBV10-1	TRBJ2-1	NA	NA	TGCGCCAGCAGTGCGCCAGGGACCTACAATGAGCAGTTCTTC	CASSAPGTYNEQFF
TRBV5-1	TRBJ2-5	TRBD2	NA	TGCGCCAGCAGCTTGGGACCTAGCGGGGGACAAGAGACCCAGTACTTC	CASSLGPSGGQETQYF
TRBV18	TRBJ1-5	TRBD1	NA	TGTGCCAGCTCACCACAGGGGGCCGGTAGCAATCAGCCCCAGCATTTT	CASSPQGAGSNQPQHF
TRBV28	TRBJ2-7	TRBD2	NA	TGTGCCAGCAGTCCTCCGGGAGGGCCGAGCTACGAGCAGTACTTC	CASSPPGGPSYEQYF
TRBV5-4	TRBJ2-5	NA	once	TGTGCCAGCAGCAAACTTGGAGTGGAGACCCAGTACTTC	CASSKLGVETQYF
TRBV5-5	TRBJ2-1	NA	NA	TGTGCCAGCAGCCACCGACAGAGCTCCTACAATGAGCAGTTCTTC	CASSHRQSSYNEQFF
TRBV10-2	TRBJ1-4	TRBD1	NA	TGCGCCAGCAGTGAACAGGGGGCTTTGGAAAAACTGTTTTTT	CASSEQGALEKLFF
TRBV5-6	TRBJ2-5	TRBD2	NA	TGTGCCAGCAGCTTGGGGACTAGACAAGAGACCCAGTACTTC	CASSLGTRQETQYF
TRBV6-5	TRBJ2-1	NA	few	TGTGCCAGCAGTGACTCACAGCGGGTGGACAATGAGCAGTTCTTC	CASSDSQRVDNEQFF
TRBV5-4	TRBJ1-1	NA	NA	TGTGCCAGCACGACGAAAAATAAAGGGGGCACTGAAGCTTTCTTT	CASTTKNKGGTEAFF
TRBV7-9	TRBJ2-7	TRBD2	NA	TGTGCCAGCAGCTTAGTAGGTAGCGGGAGAACCTACGAGCAGTACTTC	CASSLVGSGRTYEQYF
TRBV7-2	TRBJ2-7	TRBD2	once	TGTGCCAGCAGCTTATCTAGCGGGGTGGCTACGGGCGAGCAGTACTTC	CASSLSSGVATGEQYF
TRBV6-5	TRBJ1-2	NA	NA	TGTGCCAGCAGACGCGGGGGGCCCCAGGGCTACACCTTC	CASRRGGPQGYTF
TRBV3-1/TRBV3-2	TRBJ1-4	TRBD1	NA	TGTGCCAGCAGCCAAGCCGTGGAGACAGGGAGCTGGAGGGAAAAACTGTTTTTT	CASSQAVETGSWREKLFF
TRBV30	TRBJ1-4	TRBD1	NA	TGTGCCTGGAGTGCCGATGGACAGGGGGGTGAAAAACTGTTTTTT	CAWSADGQGGEKLFF
TRBV5-6	TRBJ1-5	NA	NA	TGTGCCAGCAGCTACGGGGGGGTTGTCAATCAGCCCCAGCATTTT	CASSYGGVVNQPQHF
TRBV24-1	TRBJ2-1	TRBD2	NA	TGTGCCACCAGTGACCCGGGTAGCGGGAGAGAAAATGAGCAGTTCTTC	CATSDPGSGRENEQFF
TRBV30	TRBJ2-7	NA	NA	TGTGCCTGGAGTGGGGCATACGAGCAGTACTTC	CAWSGAYEQYF
TRBV5-1	TRBJ2-3	NA	NA	TGCGCCAGCAGCTTGGGAGGGAAACCAGATACGCAGTATTTT	CASSLGGKPDTQYF
TRBV15	TRBJ1-5	NA	NA	TGTGCCACCAGCAGGGGGAGGGGTAATAGCAATCAGCCCCAGCATTTT	CATSRGRGNSNQPQHF
TRBV21-1	TRBJ2-7	NA	NA	TGTGCCAGCAGCCACCCCCGGACAGGTACGACCTACGAGCAGTACTTC	CASSHPRTGTTYEQYF
TRBV6-4	TRBJ1-3	NA	NA	TGTGCCAGCAGTGAAATCACAGGGAAACGCCTGGGCTCTGGAAACACCATATATTTT	CASSEITGKRLGSGNTIYF
TRBV6-5	TRBJ1-1	NA	NA	TGTGCCAGCAGTTACTCCCGGGGGAGGAGGAACACTGAAGCTTTCTTT	CASSYSRGRRNTEAFF
TRBV5-1	TRBJ1-1	NA	NA	TGCGCCAGCAGCTTTCGGGAGGACACTGAAGCTTTCTTT	CASSFREDTEAFF
TRBV7-9	TRBJ1-5	NA	NA	TGTGCCAGCAGCTTAGGGTCTATGGAGAATCAGCCCCAGCATTTT	CASSLGSMENQPQHF
TRBV28	TRBJ1-4	NA	NA	TGTGCCAGCAGTTTAGACAGTGAAAAACTGTTTTTT	CASSLDSEKLFF
TRBV7-8	TRBJ2-7	TRBD2	NA	TGTGCCAGCAGCTTAGGACTAGCGTTATATTACGAGCAGTACTTC	CASSLGLALYYEQYF
TRBV6-5	TRBJ2-1	TRBD1	NA	TGTGCCAGCAGTTACGACTATTTCAGGGGGAATGAGCAGTTCTTC	CASSYDYFRGNEQFF
TRBV7-9	TRBJ2-5	NA	NA	TGTGCCAGCAGCCCCACGACAGCTCAAGAGACCCAGTACTTC	CASSPTTAQETQYF
TRBV7-2	TRBJ2-7	NA	NA	TGTGCCAGCAGCTTAGCGGCGGGGATGTGGGAGCAGTACTTC	CASSLAAGMWEQYF
TRBV3-1/TRBV3-2	TRBJ2-3	NA	NA	TGTGCCAGCAGTCCAAAGCTGAAGGGGACAGATACGCAGTATTTT	CASSPKLKGTDTQYF
TRBV3-1/TRBV3-2	TRBJ2-5	TRBD2	NA	TGTGCCAGCAGCCGCGGACTAGCGGGGTGGACCCAAGAGACCCAGTACTTC	CASSRGLAGWTQETQYF
TRBV30	TRBJ1-6	TRBD1	NA	TGTGCCTGGAGCCGGGACAGATATAATTCACCCCTCCACTTT	CAWSRDRYNSPLHF
TRBV6-2/TRBV6-3	TRBJ1-1	TRBD1	NA	TGTGCCAGCAGTTACTACAGGGGGGACACTGAAGCTTTCTTT	CASSYYRGDTEAFF
TRBV5-1	TRBJ2-2	TRBD2	NA	TGCGCCAGCAGCTTCTCGGGACTAGCGGATACCGGGGAGCTGTTTTTT	CASSFSGLADTGELFF
TRBV3-1/TRBV3-2	TRBJ1-3	TRBD1	NA	TGTGCCAGCAGGGCACAGGGGTCTAGTGGGAACACCATATATTTT	CASRAQGSSGNTIYF
TRBV7-9	TRBJ2-7	TRBD1	NA	TGTGCCAGCAGCTTCGGACAGGGCGAAACCTGGCAGTACTTC	CASSFGQGETWQYF
TRBV18	TRBJ2-5	NA	NA	TGTGCCAGCTCATCGGGGGAAAGGGGGCTGCAAGAGACCCAGTACTTC	CASSSGERGLQETQYF